Below are 28 T cell receptor beta chains sequenced from a single sample in a study of blood T cells in healthy people across ages. A second PCR, run for roughly 7 to 11 cycles, used a sample-barcoded 5' primer plus a J-beta primer mix. A single record per CDR3 protein comes from TCRdb applying MiXCR to the 5' RACE reads. This repertoire shows more than 1,000,000 distinct CDR3 sequences, approximately 26% found once; its top ten account for about 0.69%. These same records also appear under a second study, on T cells of mothers and their children.

The sequenced sample consisted of blood. The receptors here all came from a girl aged 2 to 9 in good health.

The CDR3 DNA reads TGTGCCAGCAGCCACCTCAGGGTTATCTACGAGCAGTACTTC. This sequence encodes CASSHLRVIYEQYF. The V gene is TRBV7-3, the J gene TRBJ2-7; the D gene is possibly TRBD1 (5 bases). Germline assignment: CDR1 SGHTA and CDR2 FQGTGA. The CDR3 totals 14 residues. Between the trimmed V and J ends, which lost 5 bases and 3 bases, there was a span of 14 bases. Supplemented by reference TRBV7-3 and TRBJ2-7, the full variable domain reads GAGVSQTPSNKVTEKGKYVELRCDPISGHTALYWYRQSLGQGPEFLIYFQGTGAADDSGLPNDRFFAVRPEGSVSTLKIQRTERGDSAVYLCASSHLRVIYEQYFGPGTRLTVT.

J is TRBJ1-6 and V is TRBV7-2; D is ambiguous. Trimming took 5 bases from V and 6 from J, leaving 20 bases between them. This CDR3 has 17 amino acids. Germline V gives CDR1 SGHTA, CDR2 FQGNSA. The chain's CDR3 is CASSKPGATAANSPLHF. CDR3 bases: TGTGCCAGCAGCAAGCCGGGAGCTACAGCAGCTAATTCACCCCTCCACTTT.

This chain links TRBV4-2 with TRBJ2-5; the D gene is possibly TRBD2 (5 bases). The germline gives CDR1 LGHNA, CDR2 YNFKEQ. The CDR3 extends over 17 amino acids. Trimming cost V 1 base and J 1 base, with 16 bases left between them. CDR3 sequence reads: CASSQGSGGLTQETQYF. CDR3 nucleotide sequence: TGTGCCAGCAGCCAAGGGTCCGGCGGGCTAACCCAAGAGACCCAGTACTTC.

This rearrangement joins TRBV12-3 or TRBV12-4 to TRBJ2-6; D gene uncertain. V was cut by 8 bases and J by 2 bases, with 16 bases left in between. The CDR3 spans 16 residues. CDR3 sequence: CASARTLVTGANVLTF. The CDR3 DNA is TGTGCCAGCGCCCGCACTCTAGTGACTGGGGCCAACGTCCTGACTTTC.

The table lists this clonotype with a few counts. V and J are TRBV29-1 and TRBJ1-1, with D perhaps TRBD1 (5 bases). From germline, CDR1 is SQVTM and CDR2 ANQGSEA. This CDR3 has 12 residues. V dropped 4 bases and J dropped 8 bases, with 14 bases sitting between them. CDR3 coding DNA: TGCAGCGTTGGCGTCGTCAGGGAGGAAGCTTTCTTT. Its translation: CSVGVVREEAFF.

This clonotype was counted a few times. The chain joins TRBV7-9 to TRBJ2-7; 8 nucleotides line up with TRBD1. The CDR3 is made up of 15 amino acids. V dropped 5 bases and J dropped 4; count of bases not matched to a gene: 10. The V gene's germline CDR1 is SEHNR and CDR2 FQNEAQ (reference sequence). The chain's CDR3 is CASSHPPTGEYEQYF. For the CDR3, the DNA is TGTGCCAGCAGCCATCCCCCGACAGGGGAGTACGAGCAGTACTTC. The full variable domain, completed using reference TRBV7-9 and TRBJ2-7, is DTGVSQNPRHKITKRGQNVTFRCDPISEHNRLYWYRQTLGQGPEFLTYFQNEAQLEKSRLLSDRFSAERPKGSFSTLEIQRTEQGDSAMYLCASSHPPTGEYEQYFGPGTRLTVT.

This clonotype was recorded a few times. The chain joins TRBV5-1 to TRBJ2-2; tentative D call: TRBD2 (7 bases). Germline CDR1 reads SGHRS; CDR2 reads YFSETQ. V lost 1 base to trimming and J lost 7 bases, with 11 bases between them. The length of the CDR3 is 14 residues. The CDR3 protein is CASSLTGGLGELFF. The CDR3 DNA follows: TGCGCCAGCAGCTTGACGGGGGGCCTCGGGGAGCTGTTTTTT.

The V call is TRBV29-1, the J call TRBJ2-7; weak D call: TRBD2 (6 bases). This CDR3 is built from 13 residues. Germline V gene lookup returns CDR1 SQVTM and CDR2 ANQGSEA. Deletions cut 7 bases from V and 6 bases from J, with 19 bases between. CDR3 nucleotide sequence: TGCAGCGCCATTTTCCGCGGGGTTATCGAGCAGTACTTC. Translating it yields CSAIFRGVIEQYF.

This clonotype was seen a handful of times. The rearrangement links TRBV4-1 to TRBJ2-3, with D tentatively TRBD1 (6 bases). This CDR3 has 16 amino acids. CDR1 is MGHRA, CDR2 YSYEKL, per germline. V shed 3 bases and J shed 2 bases, with 15 bases lying between them. CDR3 nucleotide sequence: TGCGCCAGCAGCCACCATAAGGGGGACCTCACAGATACGCAGTATTTT. As protein: CASSHHKGDLTDTQYF.

V gene TRBV13 combines with J gene TRBJ2-3; D perhaps matches TRBD2 (5 bases). Germline V gene sequence: CDR1 PRHDT, CDR2 FYEKMQ (reference sequence). Trimming stripped 0 bases from V and 2 bases from J, with 9 bases between. CDR3 length: 15 amino acids. The CDR3 DNA follows: TGTGCCAGCAGCTTAGGGGAGACTAACACAGATACGCAGTATTTT. Its translation: CASSLGETNTDTQYF.

The CDR3 reads CSARDGPGANVLTF. The CDR3 region has the DNA TGCAGTGCTAGGGACGGCCCTGGGGCCAACGTCCTGACTTTC. The chain carries TRBV20-1 and TRBJ2-6; D unresolved. V shed 3 bases and J shed 2 bases, with 8 bases lying between them. CDR1 is DFQATT, CDR2 SNEGSKA, per germline (reference sequence). The CDR3 is 14 amino acids.

The chain recombines TRBV5-1 with TRBJ2-1, with TRBD2 matching 11 bases. Germline-derived CDR1 and CDR2 are SGHRS and YFSETQ. V shed 1 base, J shed 8 bases, and the junction held 14 bases outside the gene matches. CDR3 length: 18 amino acids. The CDR3 bases are TGCGCCAGCAGCTTGTCAGAGGGGGCTGCTAGCGGGAGGTATGAGCAGTTCTTC. Amino acid sequence: CASSLSEGAASGRYEQFF.

As DNA, the CDR3 is TGCAGTGCTATCCTAGCGGGGGCGATCACAGATACGCAGTATTTT. Protein sequence: CSAILAGAITDTQYF. This chain connects TRBV20-1 to TRBJ2-3, with 10 bases identical to TRBD2. V shed 4 bases, J shed 2 bases, and the junction held 6 bases outside the gene matches. This CDR3 is 15 amino acids long. Looked up from germline, CDR1 is DFQATT and CDR2 is SNEGSKA (reference sequence).

This clonotype was observed a handful of times. The chain recombines TRBV20-1 with TRBJ1-6; no clear D gene. Per the germline V gene, CDR1 is DFQATT and CDR2 is SNEGSKA (reference sequence). The CDR3 is made up of 13 amino acids. V dropped 2 bases and J dropped 0 bases, with 2 bases sitting between them. The chain's CDR3 is CSARSSYNSPLHF. CDR3 coding DNA: TGCAGTGCTAGAAGCTCCTATAATTCACCCCTCCACTTT.

CDR3 loop: CASRRLEGETQYF. The CDR3 bases are TGTGCCAGCAGGAGACTAGAGGGGGAGACCCAGTACTTC. The chain carries TRBV27 and TRBJ2-5; D possibly corresponds to TRBD2 (6 bases). The germline V gene encodes CDR1 MNHEY and CDR2 SMNVEV (reference sequence). Trimming shortened V by 6 bases and J by 5 bases, and 13 bases separated the two germline ends. CDR3 length equals 13 residues.

This clonotype turned up a few times. The gene calls are TRBV6-2 or TRBV6-3 and TRBJ2-1, with 7 bases fitting TRBD2. This CDR3 spans 15 amino acids. V lost 2 bases, J lost 0 bases, and 1 base stayed unmatched. The germline V gene has CDR1 MNHEY and CDR2 SVGEGT. The CDR3 nucleotides read TGTGCCAGCAGTTACGGGACTAACTCCTACAATGAGCAGTTCTTC. Translated: CASSYGTNSYNEQFF.

The table lists this clonotype with many counts. The rearrangement links TRBV27 to TRBJ2-7; D is uncertain. V dropped 6 bases and J dropped 2 bases, with 11 bases sitting between them. CDR1 is MNHEY and CDR2 is SMNVEV in the germline V gene (reference sequence). The CDR3 totals 13 residues. The DNA of the CDR3 is TGTGCCAGCAGCTTACCAGGTGCCTACGAGCAGTACTTC. Its protein is CASSLPGAYEQYF.

This chain uses TRBV12-3 or TRBV12-4 with TRBJ1-2, with 8 bases aligning to TRBD1. This CDR3 spans 15 amino acids. V shed 6 bases and J 4 bases; nucleotides not matched to a gene: 10. The CDR3 sequence is CASSRTGLNTYGYTF. The DNA of the CDR3 is TGTGCCAGCAGCCGGACAGGGTTGAATACCTATGGCTACACCTTC.

This clonotype has only a few counts. This chain connects TRBV12-3 or TRBV12-4 to TRBJ1-6; D gene uncertain. V was trimmed by 3 bases and J by 2 bases, leaving 8 bases between them. The CDR3 totals 15 residues. DNA for the CDR3: TGTGCCAGCAGTTTCAGGTCGGCCTATAATTCACCCCTCCACTTT. This codes for CASSFRSAYNSPLHF.

V is TRBV2 and J is TRBJ2-1; no reliable D call. V lost 1 base and J lost 6, with 4 bases in between. This CDR3 has 12 residues. CDR1 SNHLY and CDR2 FYNNEI come from the germline V gene. Written as DNA, the CDR3 is TGTGCCAGCAGTGAAGAGGTCAATGAGCAGTTCTTC. It encodes CASSEEVNEQFF. Combining the CDR3 with reference TRBV2 and TRBJ2-1 gives the whole variable domain EPEVTQTPSHQVTQMGQEVILRCVPISNHLYFYWYRQILGQKVEFLVSFYNNEISEKSEIFDDQFSVERPDGSNFTLKIRSTKLEDSAMYFCASSEEVNEQFFGPGTRLTVL.

This sequence joins TRBV29-1 and TRBJ2-3, with D unclear. V was pared by 4 bases and J by 0 bases, with 5 bases between. The germline V gene encodes CDR1 SQVTM and CDR2 ANQGSEA. There are 12 residues in the CDR3. The CDR3 coding sequence is TGCAGCGTTGTTGAGAGCACAGATACGCAGTATTTT. Its translation: CSVVESTDTQYF.

This clonotype was seen only a few times. The rearrangement uses TRBV9 and TRBJ2-4; D is possibly TRBD1 or TRBD2 (5 bases each). CDR3 length equals 16 residues. CDR1 SGDLS and CDR2 YYNGEE come from the germline V gene. V lost 2 bases, J lost 5 bases, and 17 bases lay in between. The CDR3 region is CASSVGWGFEENIQYF. The DNA for the CDR3 is TGTGCCAGCAGCGTGGGATGGGGGTTCGAAGAAAACATTCAGTACTTC.

This clonotype showed up just a few times. The chain has TRBV7-9 and TRBJ1-1; no definite D call. Deletions cut 5 bases from V and 1 base from J, with 20 bases between. Germline V lookup: CDR1 SEHNR, CDR2 FQNEAQ (reference sequence). The CDR3 runs to 17 residues. The CDR3 DNA is TGTGCCAGCAGCCCCGTCGCAGGAGCAATCGGGAACACTGAAGCTTTCTTT. Translation gives CASSPVAGAIGNTEAFF.

The V call is TRBV12-3 or TRBV12-4, the J call TRBJ2-6; D remains ambiguous. The V end lost 6 bases, the J end lost 0 bases, and 9 bases lay between the germline ends. This CDR3 spans 15 amino acids. The DNA of the CDR3 is TGTGCCAGCAGAACCCGTAACTCTGGGGCCAACGTCCTGACTTTC. As protein: CASRTRNSGANVLTF.

This clonotype turned up a few times. The chain is built from TRBV3-1 and TRBJ1-4; no definite D call. CDR3 size: 14 residues. The germline V and J ends were trimmed by 2 bases and 8 bases, with 12 bases remaining between them. The germline gives CDR1 LGHDT, CDR2 YNNKEL (reference sequence). The chain's CDR3 is CASSQRDLGEKLFF. The CDR3 DNA reads as TGTGCCAGCAGCCAACGAGACTTGGGCGAAAAACTGTTTTTT.

This clonotype was counted only a few times. This rearrangement joins TRBV11-3 to TRBJ1-1; 7 nucleotides match TRBD1. The length of the CDR3 is 15 residues. Trimming removed 5 bases from V and 0 bases from J; junction bases left unmatched: 6. Per the germline V gene, CDR1 is SGHNT and CDR2 is YENEEA. CDR3 residues: CASSLHRGMNTEAFF. Written as DNA, the CDR3 is TGTGCCAGCAGCCTCCACAGGGGAATGAACACTGAAGCTTTCTTT.

This clonotype was counted only a few times. This chain connects TRBV12-3 or TRBV12-4 to TRBJ2-7; no reliable D call. CDR3 size: 14 residues. V lost 4 bases to trimming and J lost 3 bases, with 13 bases between them. DNA for the CDR3: TGTGCCAGCAGTTCCACCCGGGCCCGCTACGAGCAGTACTTC. Translation: CASSSTRARYEQYF.

This clonotype was observed a handful of times. The chain uses TRBV9 and TRBJ2-3; TRBD2 might be the D (5 bases). Germline CDR1 SGDLS, CDR2 YYNGEE. The CDR3 has 18 amino acids. V lost 0 bases, J lost 3 bases, and 20 bases lay in between. The CDR3 sequence is CASSVESEGLLRTDTQYF. The CDR3 region has the DNA TGTGCCAGCAGCGTAGAGTCCGAGGGATTGTTAAGGACAGATACGCAGTATTTT. The whole variable domain, remainder taken from reference TRBV9 and TRBJ2-3, is DSGVTQTPKHLITATGQRVTLRCSPRSGDLSVYWYQQSLDQGLQFLIQYYNGEERAKGNILERFSAQQFPDLHSELNLSSLELGDSALYFCASSVESEGLLRTDTQYFGPGTRLTVL.